This TCR beta chain was recovered during a study of blood T cell repertoires in COVID-19. Sequenced by immunoSEQ multiplex PCR; TCRdb stores in-frame clones only, minus some. The profile covers around 460,000 clones, with roughly 89% appearing a single time and roughly 0.84% taken by the ten largest. Trimming pared 0 bases from V and 5 bases from J, leaving 10 bases between. The CDR3 has 14 amino acids. CDR1 is SGDLS, CDR2 YYNGEE, per germline. The chain employs TRBV9 and TRBJ2-3; the D gene is possibly TRBD2 (5 bases). The sample was peripheral blood. The clonotype was recovered from a man aged 18 to 29 with COVID-19, enrolled during active disease. The CDR3 here is CASSVAGSGDTQYF. Here the CDR3 DNA reads TGTGCCAGCAGCGTAGCGGGGTCGGGAGATACGCAGTATTTT.